The clone carrying this TCR beta chain has just a few counts. Its antigen is not identified. Sample time point: patch test 3, about 24 weeks after DPC sensitization. Treatment denoted: therapeutic diphenylcyclopropenone sensitization with weekly scalp DPC. Original data processing: From roughly 23,000 to 640,000 TCRs were found per sample, with a median of 95,638. TCRdb itself ran the RACE reads through MiXCR, one entry per CDR3 protein. TCRdb assigned the V and J calls; the authors' analysis was not used. The data contain around 70,000 distinct CDR3 sequences, around 10% of them singletons. This sample is drawn from a study of human T cells and chemical hapten exposure. On the study more broadly: There were per-sample TCR yield variations, arising mainly from small pooled library volume differences.

Findings of the study overall: The donor cohort had alopecia, so its immune response may not match that of healthy people. In comparison with controls, expanded TCRs gave rise to a significantly larger number of large CDR3 similarity clusters.

The CDR3 is made up of 13 amino acids. Germline CDR1 and CDR2: ENHRY and SYGVKD. Trimming left V 6 bases short and J 6 bases short, with 12 bases between. The TCR was taken from a woman in her forties or fifties with alopecia areata. Some clones in this sample may be carry-over from other donors' samples. This specimen consisted of whole blood, obtained in connection with sensitization to the hapten diphenylcyclopropenone (DPC). This sequence joins TRBV10-3 and TRBJ1-5; D may be TRBD1 (5 bases). CDR3 in DNA: TGTGCCATCAGACTGACAGAGACTCAGCCCCAGCATTTT. Translated, it gives CAIRLTETQPQHF.